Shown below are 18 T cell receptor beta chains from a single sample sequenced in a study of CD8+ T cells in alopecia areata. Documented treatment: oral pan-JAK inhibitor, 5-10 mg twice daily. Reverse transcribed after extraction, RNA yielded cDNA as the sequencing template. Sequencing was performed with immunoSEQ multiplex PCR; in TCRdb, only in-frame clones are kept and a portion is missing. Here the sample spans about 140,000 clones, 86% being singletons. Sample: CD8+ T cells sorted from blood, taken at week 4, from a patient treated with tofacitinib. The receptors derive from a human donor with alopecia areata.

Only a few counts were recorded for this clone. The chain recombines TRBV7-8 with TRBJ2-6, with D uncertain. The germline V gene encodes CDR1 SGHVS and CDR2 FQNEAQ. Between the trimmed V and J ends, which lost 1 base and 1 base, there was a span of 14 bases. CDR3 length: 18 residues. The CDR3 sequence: CASSLGGSPGSGANVLTF. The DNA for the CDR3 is TGTGCCAGCAGCTTAGGAGGCTCACCCGGGTCTGGGGCCAACGTCCTGACTTTC.

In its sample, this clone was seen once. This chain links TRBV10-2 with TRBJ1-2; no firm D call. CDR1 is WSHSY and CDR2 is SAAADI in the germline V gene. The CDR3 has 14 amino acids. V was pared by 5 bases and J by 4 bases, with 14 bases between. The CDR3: CASSPDRRGYGYTF. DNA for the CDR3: TGCGCCAGCAGTCCCGACCGGCGAGGCTATGGCTACACCTTC.

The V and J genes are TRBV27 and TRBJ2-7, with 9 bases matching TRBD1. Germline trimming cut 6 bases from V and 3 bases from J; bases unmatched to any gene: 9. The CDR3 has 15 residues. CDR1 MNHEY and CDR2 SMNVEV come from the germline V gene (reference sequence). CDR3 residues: CASSLGQGSVYEQYF. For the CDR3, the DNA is TGTGCCAGCAGCTTGGGACAGGGTAGTGTCTACGAGCAGTACTTC.

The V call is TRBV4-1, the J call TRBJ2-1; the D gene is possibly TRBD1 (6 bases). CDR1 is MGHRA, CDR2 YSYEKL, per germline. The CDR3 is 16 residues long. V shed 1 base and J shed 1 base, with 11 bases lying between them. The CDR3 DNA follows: TGCGCCAGCAGCCAAGTCCTCAGGGGTTCCTACAATGAGCAGTTCTTC. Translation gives CASSQVLRGSYNEQFF.

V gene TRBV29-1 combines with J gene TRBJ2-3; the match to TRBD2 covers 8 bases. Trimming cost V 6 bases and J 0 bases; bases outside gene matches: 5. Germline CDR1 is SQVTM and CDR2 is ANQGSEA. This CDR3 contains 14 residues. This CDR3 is CSVGLARSTDTQYF. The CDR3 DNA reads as TGCAGCGTCGGACTAGCTCGTAGCACAGATACGCAGTATTTT.

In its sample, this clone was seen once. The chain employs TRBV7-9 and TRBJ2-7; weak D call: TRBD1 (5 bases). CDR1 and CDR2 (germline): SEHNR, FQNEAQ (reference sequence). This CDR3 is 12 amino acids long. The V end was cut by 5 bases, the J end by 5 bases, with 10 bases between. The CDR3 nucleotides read TGTGCCAGCAGCCACGGACATAACGAGCAGTACTTC. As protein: CASSHGHNEQYF.

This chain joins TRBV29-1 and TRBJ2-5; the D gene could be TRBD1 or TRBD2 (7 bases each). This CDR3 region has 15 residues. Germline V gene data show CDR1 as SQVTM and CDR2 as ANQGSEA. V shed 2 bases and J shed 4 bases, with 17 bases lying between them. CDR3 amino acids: CSVEWAGGAGETQYF. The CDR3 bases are TGCAGCGTTGAATGGGCAGGGGGGGCCGGAGAGACCCAGTACTTC.

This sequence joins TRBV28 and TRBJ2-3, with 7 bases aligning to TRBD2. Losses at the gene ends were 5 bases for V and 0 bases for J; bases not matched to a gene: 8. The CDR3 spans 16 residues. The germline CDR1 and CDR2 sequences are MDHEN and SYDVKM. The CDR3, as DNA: TGTGCCAGCAGTCCCCGAGCGGGAACTAGCACAGATACGCAGTATTTT. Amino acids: CASSPRAGTSTDTQYF.

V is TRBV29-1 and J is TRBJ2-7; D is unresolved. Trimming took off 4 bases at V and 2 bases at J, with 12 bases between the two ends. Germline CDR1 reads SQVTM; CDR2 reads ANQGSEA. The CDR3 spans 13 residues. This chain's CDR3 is CSVVGRNPYEQYF. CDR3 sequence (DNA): TGCAGCGTTGTCGGGCGGAACCCCTACGAGCAGTACTTC.

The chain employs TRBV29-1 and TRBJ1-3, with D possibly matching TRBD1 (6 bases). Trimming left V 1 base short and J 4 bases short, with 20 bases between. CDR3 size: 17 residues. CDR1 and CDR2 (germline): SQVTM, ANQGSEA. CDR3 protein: CSVEVGGRYVSGNTIYF. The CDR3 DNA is TGCAGCGTTGAAGTTGGGGGCCGCTATGTGTCGGGAAACACCATATATTTT.

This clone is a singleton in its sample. Written as DNA, the CDR3 is TGTGCCAGCAGCTTAGGAGGGGGCAGAGAGCAGTTCTTC. Its protein is CASSLGGGREQFF. The chain employs TRBV7-2 and TRBJ2-1; 7 bases map to TRBD1. The length of the CDR3 is 13 residues. CDR1 and CDR2 from the germline V gene are SGHTA and FQGNSA. V gave up 1 base and J gave up 10 bases; unmatched junction bases: 4.

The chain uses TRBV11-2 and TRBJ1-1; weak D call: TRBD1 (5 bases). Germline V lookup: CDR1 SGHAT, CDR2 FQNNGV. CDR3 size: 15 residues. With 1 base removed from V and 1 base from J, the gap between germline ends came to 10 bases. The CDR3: CASSLVTATNTEAFF. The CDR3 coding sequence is TGTGCCAGCAGCTTAGTGACAGCTACGAACACTGAAGCTTTCTTT. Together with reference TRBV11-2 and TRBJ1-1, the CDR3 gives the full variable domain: EAGVAQSPRYKIIEKRQSVAFWCNPISGHATLYWYQQILGQGPKLLIQFQNNGVVDDSQLPKDRFSAERLKGVDSTLKIQPAKLEDSAVYLCASSLVTATNTEAFFGQGTRLTVV.

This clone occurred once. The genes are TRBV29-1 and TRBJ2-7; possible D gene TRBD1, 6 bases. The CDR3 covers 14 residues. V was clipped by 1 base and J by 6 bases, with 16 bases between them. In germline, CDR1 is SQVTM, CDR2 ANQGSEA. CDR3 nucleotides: TGCAGCGTTGAAGGCAGGGGAGCAGTGGGCGAGCAGTACTTC. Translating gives CSVEGRGAVGEQYF.

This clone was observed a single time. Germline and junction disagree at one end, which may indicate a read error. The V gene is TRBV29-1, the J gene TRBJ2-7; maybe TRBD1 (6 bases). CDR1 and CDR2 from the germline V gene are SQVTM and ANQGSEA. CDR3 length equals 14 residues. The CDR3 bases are TGCGGCGTTGTTTTTATGGGCAGGGGCTACGAGCAGTACTTC. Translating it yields CGVVFMGRGYEQYF.

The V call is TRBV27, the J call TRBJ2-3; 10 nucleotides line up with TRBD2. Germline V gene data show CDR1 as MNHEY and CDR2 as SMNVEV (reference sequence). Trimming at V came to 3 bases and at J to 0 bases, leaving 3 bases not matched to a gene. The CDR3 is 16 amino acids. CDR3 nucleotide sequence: TGTGCCAGCAGTTTCCAGCGGGGGGGCAGCACAGATACGCAGTATTTT. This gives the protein CASSFQRGGSTDTQYF.

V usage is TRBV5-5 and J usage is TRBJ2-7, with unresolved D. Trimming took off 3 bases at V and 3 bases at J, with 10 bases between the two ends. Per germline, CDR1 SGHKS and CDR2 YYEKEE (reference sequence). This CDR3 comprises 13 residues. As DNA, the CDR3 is TGTGCCAGCAGCTGGGGAACTGACTACGAGCAGTACTTC. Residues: CASSWGTDYEQYF.

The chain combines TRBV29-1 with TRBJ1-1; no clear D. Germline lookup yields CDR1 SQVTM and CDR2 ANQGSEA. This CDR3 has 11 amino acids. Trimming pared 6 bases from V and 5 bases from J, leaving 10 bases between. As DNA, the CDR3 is TGCAGCGTGCCCCTGGGGACTGAAGCTTTCTTT. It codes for CSVPLGTEAFF.

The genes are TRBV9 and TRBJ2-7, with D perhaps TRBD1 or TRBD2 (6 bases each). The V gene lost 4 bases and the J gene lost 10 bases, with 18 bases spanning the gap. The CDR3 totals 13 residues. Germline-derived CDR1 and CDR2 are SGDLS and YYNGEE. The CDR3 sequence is CASSSDSRGGQYF. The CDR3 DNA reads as TGTGCCAGCAGCTCGGACTCCAGGGGAGGCCAGTACTTC.